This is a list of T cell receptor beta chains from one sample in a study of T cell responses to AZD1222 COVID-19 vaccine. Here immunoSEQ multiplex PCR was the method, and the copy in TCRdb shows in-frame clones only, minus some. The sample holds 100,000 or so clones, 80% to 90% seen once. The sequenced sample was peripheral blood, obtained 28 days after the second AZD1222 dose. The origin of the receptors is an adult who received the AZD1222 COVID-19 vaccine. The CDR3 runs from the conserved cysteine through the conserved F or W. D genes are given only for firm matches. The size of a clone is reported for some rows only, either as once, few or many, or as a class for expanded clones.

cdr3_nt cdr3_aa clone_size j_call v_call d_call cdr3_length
TGTGCCAGCAGCACTTCCGGTTGGAGCTCCTACGAGCAGTACTTC CASSTSGWSSYEQYF once TRBJ2-7 TRBV9 NA 15
TGCGCCAGCAGCCAATTCGGGGGTAGGGGCACAGATACGCAGTATTTT CASSQFGGRGTDTQYF NA TRBJ2-3 TRBV4-1 NA 16
TGTGCCAGCAGCTCCAACAACGAGCAGTACTTC CASSSNNEQYF NA TRBJ2-7 TRBV6-5 NA 11
TGTGCCAGCAGTTACGGGGGGACGGCCCAGGGCTACACCTTC CASSYGGTAQGYTF once TRBJ1-2 TRBV6-5 NA 14
TGTGCCAGTAACCCCTTGAGCGGGAGAAGGGATGAGCAGTTCTTC CASNPLSGRRDEQFF NA TRBJ2-1 TRBV19 TRBD2 15
TGTGCCACAACTAAGGGTTTGAACACTGAAGCTTTCTTT CATTKGLNTEAFF NA TRBJ1-1 TRBV24-1 NA 13
TGTGCCAGCAGCAGCAGGGGTGCGGGAACATCCTCTGGAAACACCATATATTTT CASSSRGAGTSSGNTIYF NA TRBJ1-3 TRBV9 NA 18
TGTGCCATCCCCAGCGGGGGAGGTGAAAAACTGTTTTTT CAIPSGGGEKLFF NA TRBJ1-4 TRBV2 NA 13
TGTGCCAGTAGCGCCGACAGGGGGAACACCGGGGAGCTGTTTTTT CASSADRGNTGELFF NA TRBJ2-2 TRBV19 TRBD1 15
TGTGCCAGCTCACAGACGGTGCCCGCCTCCTACAATGAGCAGTTCTTC CASSQTVPASYNEQFF NA TRBJ2-1 TRBV18 NA 16
TGTGCCTGGAGTGGCCGTCGGGGGGGCGCAAGCCACGAGCAGTACTTC CAWSGRRGGASHEQYF NA TRBJ2-7 TRBV30 TRBD2 16
TGTGCCAGCAGCTTAGACCCCGCCTACGAGCAGTACTTC CASSLDPAYEQYF once TRBJ2-7 TRBV11-1 NA 13
TGTGCCAGCAGCTTAGCGGTCTCGAACACTGAAGCTTTCTTT CASSLAVSNTEAFF NA TRBJ1-1 TRBV7-2 NA 14
TGTGCCAGCAGCCTCGAGGCAGGGCGGGTGCAGTTCTTC CASSLEAGRVQFF NA TRBJ2-1 TRBV3-1/TRBV3-2 NA 13
TGTGCCAGCGTCCGGGACAGAGGAGAGCAGTACTTC CASVRDRGEQYF NA TRBJ2-7 TRBV28 TRBD1 12
TGCGCCAGCAGTGAGTCGACAAGCGGGAGGTACACCGGGGAGCTGTTTTTT CASSESTSGRYTGELFF NA TRBJ2-2 TRBV10-1 TRBD2 17
TGCGCCAGCAGCCCGGGACAGGGTTCTGAAGCTTTCTTT CASSPGQGSEAFF NA TRBJ1-1 TRBV5-1 TRBD1 13
TGTGCCAGCAGCTTTAACGGACTAGCGGGAGTAGAGACCCAGTACTTC CASSFNGLAGVETQYF few TRBJ2-5 TRBV5-6 TRBD2 16
TGTGCCAGTAGTATTGATGGGTCGGTTGGCTACACCTTC CASSIDGSVGYTF NA TRBJ1-2 TRBV19 NA 13
TGCGCCAGCAGCCCCGGAAATGAGCAGTTCTTC CASSPGNEQFF once TRBJ2-1 TRBV4-1 NA 11
TGTGCCAGCAGCACGGGGACTAGCGGCTACAATGAGCAGTTCTTC CASSTGTSGYNEQFF NA TRBJ2-1 TRBV9 TRBD2 15
TGTGCCAGCAGTCCTGGGCCCCGGCGCGGCTACACCTTC CASSPGPRRGYTF NA TRBJ1-2 TRBV28 NA 13
TGTGCCAGCAGCTCCGGGACTACTCACTACGAGCAGTACTTC CASSSGTTHYEQYF NA TRBJ2-7 TRBV7-2 TRBD2 14
TGTGCCAGCAGCTTGGACAGGGTAGCGACCGGGGAGCTGTTTTTT CASSLDRVATGELFF NA TRBJ2-2 TRBV5-4 NA 15
TGTGCCAGCAGTTTAGCACAGGGGAACTATGGCTACACCTTC CASSLAQGNYGYTF NA TRBJ1-2 TRBV28 TRBD1 14
TGTGCCAGCAGTATAGCCGGGACTAGCCTCTACGAGCAGTACTTC CASSIAGTSLYEQYF NA TRBJ2-7 TRBV27 TRBD2 15
TGTGCCACCAGTGTTGGGGGGGGCGCCGTGGGGGAGCAGTTCTTC CATSVGGGAVGEQFF NA TRBJ2-1 TRBV24-1 NA 15
TGTGCCAGCAGTAACAGGGGAGTAGATGAAAAACTGTTTTTT CASSNRGVDEKLFF few TRBJ1-4 TRBV11-2 TRBD1 14
TGTGCCAGCAGCTTAACGCTAGCCAAAAACATTCAGTACTTC CASSLTLAKNIQYF NA TRBJ2-4 TRBV7-9 NA 14
TGTGCCACCAGTGTTCAACCTTATATGAACACTGAAGCTTTCTTT CATSVQPYMNTEAFF NA TRBJ1-1 TRBV24-1 NA 15
TGTGCCAGCAGTGGTCAATCCTATGGCTACACCTTC CASSGQSYGYTF NA TRBJ1-2 TRBV2 NA 12